This T cell receptor (beta chain) was identified during a study of blood T cells in healthy people across ages. Isolated PBMCs totaled at least 6.5 million in each sample. The extraction recovered at least 5 micrograms of total RNA per sample. Germline CDR1 is MNHEY and CDR2 is SMNVEV (reference sequence). V was pared by 8 bases and J by 13 bases, with 16 bases of the junction left unmatched. The CDR3 is 14 residues long. Alongside a J-beta primer mix, a sample-barcoded 5' primer served in a second PCR lasting roughly 7 to 11 cycles. Each CDR3 protein is one row after TCRdb ran MiXCR on the 5' RACE reads. The sample comprises approximately 800,000 distinct CDR3 sequences, around 50% of which are singletons, and roughly 26% rests with the top ten.

The specimen was blood. The rearrangement links TRBV27 to TRBJ2-4; the match to TRBD2 covers 8 bases. The TCR comes from a man aged 40-55 years in good health. This CDR3 is CASSAGGEGREQYF. For the CDR3, the DNA is TGTGCCAGCTCTGCGGGGGGCGAGGGTCGAGAGCAGTACTTC.